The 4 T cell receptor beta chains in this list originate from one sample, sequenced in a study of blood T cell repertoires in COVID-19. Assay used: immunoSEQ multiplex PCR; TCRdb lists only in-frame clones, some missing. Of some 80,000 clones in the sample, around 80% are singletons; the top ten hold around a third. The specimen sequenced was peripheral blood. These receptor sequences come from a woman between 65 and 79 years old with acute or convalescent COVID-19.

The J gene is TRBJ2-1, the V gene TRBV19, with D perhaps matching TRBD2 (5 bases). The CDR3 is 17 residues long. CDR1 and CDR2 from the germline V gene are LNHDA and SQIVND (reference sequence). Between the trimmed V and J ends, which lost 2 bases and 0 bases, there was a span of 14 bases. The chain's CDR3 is CASSIFMTGSSYNEQFF. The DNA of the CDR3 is TGTGCCAGTAGTATATTTATGACGGGGAGCTCCTACAATGAGCAGTTCTTC.

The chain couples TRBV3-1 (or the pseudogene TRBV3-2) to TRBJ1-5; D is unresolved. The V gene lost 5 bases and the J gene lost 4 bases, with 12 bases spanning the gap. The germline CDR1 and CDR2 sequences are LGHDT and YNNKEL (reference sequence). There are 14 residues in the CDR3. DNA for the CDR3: TGTGCCAGCAGCTCAAACTTCAGGAATCAGCCCCAGCATTTT. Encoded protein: CASSSNFRNQPQHF.

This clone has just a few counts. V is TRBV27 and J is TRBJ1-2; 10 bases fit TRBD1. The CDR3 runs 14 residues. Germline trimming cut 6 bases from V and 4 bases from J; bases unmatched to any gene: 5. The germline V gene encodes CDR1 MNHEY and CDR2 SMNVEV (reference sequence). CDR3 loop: CASRRTGGTYGYTF. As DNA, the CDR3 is TGTGCCAGCAGAAGGACAGGGGGTACCTATGGCTACACCTTC.

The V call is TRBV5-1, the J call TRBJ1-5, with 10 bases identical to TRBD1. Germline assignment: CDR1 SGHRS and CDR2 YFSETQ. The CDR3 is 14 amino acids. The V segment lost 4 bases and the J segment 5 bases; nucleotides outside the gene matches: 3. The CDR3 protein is CASSLTGGDQPQHF. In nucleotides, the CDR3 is TGCGCCAGCAGCCTGACAGGGGGCGATCAGCCCCAGCATTTT.